This T cell receptor beta chain was captured in a study of T cell responses to AZD1222 COVID-19 vaccine. Produced via immunoSEQ multiplex PCR; TCRdb's table is partial and in-frame only. The sample consists of some 150,000 clones, about 85% of them appearing once. Trimming took 6 bases from V and 0 from J, leaving 27 bases between them. The germline CDR1 and CDR2 sequences are MNHEY and SMNVEV (reference sequence). The CDR3 has 19 amino acids. Only a few counts were recorded for this clone. Its specificity is not known. General study findings and limits: Spike-specific TCR breadth and depth grew following two AZD1222 doses.

The sample was peripheral blood, taken after recovery from COVID-19. The clonotype comes from an adult who had recovered from COVID-19. The chain joins TRBV27 to TRBJ2-7; D may be TRBD1 (9 bases). CDR3 DNA: TGTGCCAGCAGGCCCGACAGGGGGGTTACTAGCGGTTCCTCCTACGAGCAGTACTTC. Translating gives CASRPDRGVTSGSSYEQYF.